Sequencing of this T cell receptor beta chain was carried out in a study of ipilimumab plus nivolumab after autologous stem cell transplantation. Study-wide context: Patients received a median of roughly five ipilimumab and roughly eight nivolumab doses.

Assay: immunoSEQ multiplex PCR; the TCRdb copy retains only in-frame clones and omits some. Of 43,000 or so clones listed, around nine tenths are singletons. This clone was detected only once. Unmatched junction bases numbered 8, after V lost 4 bases and J lost 5 bases. CDR3 length: 14 amino acids. Germline V gene data show CDR1 as SGHRS and CDR2 as YFSETQ. The specimen comprised PBMCs, sampled in a trial of ipilimumab plus nivolumab as post-transplant consolidation. This rearrangement joins TRBV5-1 to TRBJ2-5; 7 bases align to TRBD1. The sequence derives from a male donor with multiple myeloma. CDR3 DNA: TGCGCCAGCAGCCCAGGGGGAAGAGGGGAGACCCAGTACTTC. Translating gives CASSPGGRGETQYF.